This T cell receptor (beta chain) was found in a study of CD8+ T cells in alopecia areata. Study information: Administration of oral tofacitinib to treated patients was at 5 to 10 mg twice daily. Tofacitinib therapy took 6 to 18 months; 6 months off drug came after. Whole-study results and caveats: Resident alphabeta T cells of normal skin are also sequenced in scalp samples.

Following extraction, RNA underwent reverse transcription to cDNA, which served as the sequencing template. Repertoires were generated with immunoSEQ multiplex PCR, while TCRdb's copy carries only in-frame clones and drops some. The sample carries 200,000 or so clones, less than 45% recorded once. As regards this clone: Antigen unknown.

Between the trimmed V and J ends, which lost 1 base and 6 bases, there was a span of 16 bases. This CDR3 spans 15 amino acids. Germline CDR1 is SEHNR and CDR2 is FQNEAQ (reference sequence). Sample treatment: oral pan-JAK inhibitor, 5-10 mg twice daily. The receptor comes from a human donor with alopecia areata. The rearrangement uses TRBV7-9 and TRBJ2-7, with no clear D. The input for sequencing was CD4+ T cells sorted from blood, taken between weeks 30 and 35, from a patient treated with tofacitinib. The CDR3 coding sequence is TGTGCCAGCAGCTTAGGAAGGGTACTGGCATCCGAGCAGTACTTC. It encodes CASSLGRVLASEQYF.